Listed below are T cell receptor beta chains from one sample, sequenced in a study of CD8+ T cells in alopecia areata. The table came from immunoSEQ multiplex PCR; TCRdb's copy has only in-frame clones and leaves some out. The sample records some 220,000 clones, about 57% being singletons. The starting material was CD4+ T cells sorted from blood, obtained at week 4, from a patient treated with tofacitinib. These TCRs come from a human donor with alopecia areata. Each CDR3 is given with its conserved first and last residue. The order of the fields is V gene, clone size, D gene, J gene, CDR3 protein, CDR3 DNA. A D gene is named only where the DNA matches it firmly. For some rows the clone size is stated as once, few or many, or as a class when expanded; others skip it.

>TRBV30|-|TRBD1|TRBJ1-4
CAWSRKTGFNEKLFF
TGTGCCTGGAGTAGGAAGACAGGGTTTAATGAAAAACTGTTTTTT
>TRBV15|-|TRBD2|TRBJ2-3
CATSREGTSGTDTQYF
TGTGCCACCAGCAGAGAAGGGACTAGCGGCACAGATACGCAGTATTTT
>TRBV14|-|TRBD1|TRBJ2-7
CASSQVQDRGHEQYF
TGTGCCAGCAGCCAAGTTCAGGACAGGGGCCACGAGCAGTACTTC
>TRBV25-1|-|TRBD1|TRBJ1-2
CASSGQQGAGGYTF
TGTGCCAGCAGTGGGCAACAGGGGGCCGGAGGCTACACCTTC
>TRBV30|-|-|TRBJ2-3
CAWSRGGIDTQYF
TGTGCCTGGAGTAGGGGGGGAATAGATACGCAGTATTTT
>TRBV5-1|-|-|TRBJ2-4
CASSSSGLAKNIQYF
TGCGCCAGCAGCTCATCGGGGTTAGCCAAAAACATTCAGTACTTC
>TRBV30|-|TRBD1|TRBJ1-2
CAWSENAGTDYGYTF
TGTGCCTGGAGTGAGAATGCCGGGACAGATTATGGCTACACCTTC
>TRBV11-2|once|-|TRBJ1-2
CASSPEGQAGYTF
TGTGCCAGCAGCCCCGAAGGTCAGGCTGGCTACACCTTC
>TRBV30|-|-|TRBJ1-2
CAWSVGFGYTF
TGTGCCTGGAGTGTAGGCTTTGGCTACACCTTC
>TRBV12-5|-|-|TRBJ2-5
CASGFGRTSEETQYF
TGTGCTAGTGGTTTTGGGCGGACCTCGGAAGAGACCCAGTACTTC
>TRBV30|-|-|TRBJ2-1
CAWSVGASPIYNEQFF
TGTGCCTGGAGTGTAGGTGCTAGCCCAATCTACAATGAGCAGTTCTTC
>TRBV29-1|-|-|TRBJ2-3
CSVQLTDTQYF
TGCAGCGTTCAGCTAACAGATACGCAGTATTTT
>TRBV5-4|once|TRBD1|TRBJ1-2
CASSTPGTGGYGYTF
TGTGCCAGCAGCACCCCCGGGACAGGGGGGTATGGCTACACCTTC
>TRBV11-3|many|TRBD2|TRBJ2-1
CASSLAASGYNEQFF
TGTGCCAGCAGCTTGGCAGCTAGCGGGTACAATGAGCAGTTCTTC
>TRBV19|few|-|TRBJ2-2
CASSGQPTGELFF
TGTGCCAGTAGCGGACAGCCCACCGGGGAGCTGTTTTTT
>TRBV10-3|few|-|TRBJ2-2
CAISGTARELFF
TGTGCCATCAGTGGGACCGCCCGGGAGCTGTTTTTT
>TRBV4-3|-|-|TRBJ1-1
CASSQRGTAEAFF
TGCGCCAGCAGCCAAAGGGGAACGGCTGAAGCTTTCTTT
>TRBV5-1|-|-|TRBJ2-7
CASSLEGATYEQYF
TGCGCCAGCAGCTTGGAAGGGGCTACCTACGAGCAGTACTTC
>TRBV7-2|-|-|TRBJ2-7
CASSLSPTVSYEQYF
TGTGCCAGCAGCTTATCCCCGACAGTCTCCTACGAGCAGTACTTC
>TRBV29-1|-|-|TRBJ1-1
CSAGLTEAFF
TGCAGCGCCGGGCTCACTGAAGCTTTCTTT
>TRBV15|-|-|TRBJ1-1
CATSSPPDVEAFF
TGTGCCACCAGCTCTCCGCCGGACGTCGAAGCTTTCTTT
>TRBV6-5|-|-|TRBJ2-3
CASSYSIGDTQYF
TGTGCCAGCAGTTACTCGATAGGAGATACGCAGTATTTT
>TRBV29-1|few|TRBD1|TRBJ2-5
CSVTTGGETQYF
TGCAGCGTGACGACAGGGGGAGAGACCCAGTACTTC
>TRBV4-1|-|-|TRBJ1-5
CASSQGGGDQPQHF
TGCGCCAGCAGCCAAGGGGGAGGGGATCAGCCCCAGCATTTT
>TRBV29-1|-|-|TRBJ1-2
CSVTGSSSYGYTF
TGCAGCGTCACAGGTTCTTCCTCCTATGGCTACACCTTC
>TRBV2|-|-|TRBJ1-4
CASSASTSYPEKLFF
TGTGCCAGCAGTGCTAGTACATCCTATCCTGAAAAACTGTTTTTT
>TRBV7-9|-|TRBD1|TRBJ1-6
CASSPWDRGYSPLHF
TGTGCCAGCAGCCCGTGGGACAGGGGTTATTCACCCCTCCACTTT
>TRBV30|few|TRBD1|TRBJ1-6
CAFGQGNSPLHF
TGTGCCTTCGGACAGGGTAATTCACCCCTCCACTTT
>TRBV5-1|few|-|TRBJ2-3
CASSLVAGSMDTQYF
TGCGCCAGCAGCTTGGTGGCAGGGAGTATGGATACGCAGTATTTT
>TRBV10-3|-|TRBD2|TRBJ2-5
CATTTSGAKETQYF
TGTGCCACCACAACTAGCGGGGCTAAAGAGACCCAGTACTTC
>TRBV7-2|-|TRBD1|TRBJ2-2
CASSFRGSNTGELFF
TGTGCCAGCAGCTTCAGGGGGTCGAACACCGGGGAGCTGTTTTTT
>TRBV5-1|-|-|TRBJ2-4
CASSLGENIQYF
TGCGCCAGCAGCTTGGGGGAGAACATTCAGTACTTC
>TRBV29-1|-|-|TRBJ2-7
CSVGIGEQYF
TGCAGCGTGGGCATAGGCGAGCAGTACTTC
>TRBV15|-|-|TRBJ1-1
CATSPRDRQGEAFF
TGTGCCACCAGCCCACGCGACCGTCAGGGTGAAGCTTTCTTT
>TRBV7-3|few|TRBD1|TRBJ2-3
CASSLDRGRDTDTQYF
TGTGCCAGCAGCCTAGACAGGGGGAGAGACACAGATACGCAGTATTTT
>TRBV30|-|TRBD1|TRBJ1-2
CASRDREILTSGYTF
TGTGCCTCCCGGGACAGGGAAATTTTAACCTCTGGCTACACCTTC
>TRBV2|-|TRBD2|TRBJ2-5
CASSTSGGETQYF
TGTGCCAGCTCTACTAGCGGGGGAGAGACCCAGTACTTC
>TRBV9|many|-|TRBJ1-6
CASSEQGYNSPLHF
TGTGCCAGCAGCGAGCAAGGCTATAATTCACCCCTCCACTTT
>TRBV29-1|-|TRBD1|TRBJ1-3
CSVGTGVGNTIYF
TGCAGCGTGGGAACAGGGGTAGGAAACACCATATATTTT
>TRBV5-6|-|-|TRBJ1-5
CASSQRAEGRGKPQHF
TGTGCCAGCAGCCAAAGGGCCGAGGGGAGAGGAAAGCCCCAGCATTTT